Below, 3 T cell receptor beta chains from the same sample are listed, as sequenced in a study of blood T cell repertoires in COVID-19. Some clones are missing from TCRdb's copy, which holds only in-frame ones; the method was immunoSEQ multiplex PCR. The data contain around 160,000 clones, around 89% of them seen just once; the ten biggest clones take up roughly 3.1%. Sequencing was performed on peripheral blood. All receptors derive from a man in his sixties with acute or convalescent COVID-19.

The chain has TRBV6-5 and TRBJ1-4; possibly TRBD1 for D (5 bases). The V gene's germline CDR1 is MNHEY and CDR2 SVGAGI. V lost 4 bases, J lost 2 bases, and 14 bases lay in between. The CDR3 loop spans 16 amino acids. The CDR3 sequence is CASSLSWGDTNEKLFF. DNA of the CDR3: TGTGCCAGCAGTTTGTCGTGGGGGGATACTAATGAAAAACTGTTTTTT.

The chain joins TRBV19 to TRBJ1-1; tentative D call: TRBD1 (5 bases). Looked up from germline, CDR1 is LNHDA and CDR2 is SQIVND (reference sequence). The V gene lost 1 base and the J gene lost 4 bases, with 13 bases spanning the gap. The CDR3 is made up of 15 amino acids. The chain's CDR3 is CASSIVGGIGTEAFF. The CDR3 DNA reads TGTGCCAGTAGTATAGTTGGGGGGATTGGCACTGAAGCTTTCTTT.

This chain connects TRBV7-8 to TRBJ1-2, with D perhaps TRBD1 (6 bases). The CDR3 runs to 14 residues. The germline V and J ends were trimmed by 2 bases and 5 bases, with 12 bases remaining between them. Germline CDR1 and CDR2: SGHVS and FQNEAQ. CDR3 amino acids: CASSLHGQLYGYTF. DNA for the CDR3: TGTGCCAGCAGCTTACATGGACAGCTTTATGGCTACACCTTC.